This T cell receptor beta chain is from a study of shared clonotypes between healthy human individuals. CDR3 length: 16 residues. V lost 2 bases and J lost 8; bases outside the gene matches: 5. From germline, CDR1 is MGHDK and CDR2 SYGVNS. Some clones are missing from TCRdb's copy, which holds only in-frame ones; the method was immunoSEQ multiplex PCR. The sample has about 2.4 million clones, around nine tenths seen once; the top ten hold roughly 0.15%. This clonotype originated in a man younger than 35 in good health. The chain is built from TRBV25-1 and TRBJ2-1, with 14 nucleotides matching TRBD2. Sequencing was carried out using naive CD4+ T cells sorted from blood. Subset described: CD45RA+ positively selected. CDR3 amino acids: CASSELGLAGGDEQFF. The DNA for the CDR3 is TGTGCCAGCAGTGAACTAGGACTAGCGGGAGGCGATGAGCAGTTCTTC.